Following are 28 T cell receptor beta chains from one sample sequenced in a study of blood T cell repertoires in COVID-19. Here immunoSEQ multiplex PCR was the method, and the copy in TCRdb shows in-frame clones only, minus some. The sample lists about 380,000 clones; about 85% were seen once. Sequencing was performed on peripheral blood. All receptors come from a woman in her late teens or twenties with acute or convalescent COVID-19.

The CDR3 DNA follows: TGTGCCAGTAGTATTTTGGGACAGGGACAGAATCAGCCCCAGCATTTT. Its translation: CASSILGQGQNQPQHF. The chain is built from TRBV19 and TRBJ1-5, with TRBD1 matching 9 bases. The CDR3 has 16 residues. Germline V gene lookup returns CDR1 LNHDA and CDR2 SQIVND (reference sequence). V lost 3 bases to trimming and J lost 4 bases; unmatched junction nucleotides: 7.

The chain links TRBV13 to TRBJ2-7; TRBD1 agrees at 8 bases. The V segment lost 4 bases and the J segment 2 bases; nucleotides outside the gene matches: 4. The CDR3 is 14 residues long. Germline CDR1 reads PRHDT; CDR2 reads FYEKMQ (reference sequence). The CDR3 DNA sequence: TGTGCCAGCAGCTCCCAGGACAGGGCCTACGAGCAGTACTTC. Translated, it gives CASSSQDRAYEQYF. Looking up the rest from reference TRBV13 and TRBJ2-7 gives the full variable domain: AAGVIQSPRHLIKEKRETATLKCYPIPRHDTVYWYQQGPGQDPQFLISFYEKMQSDKGSIPDRFSAQQFSDYHSELNMSSLELGDSALYFCASSSQDRAYEQYFGPGTRLTVT.

This clone appeared a few times. The chain has TRBV5-6 and TRBJ2-2, with D perhaps matching TRBD1 (5 bases). Germline values: CDR1 SGHDT, CDR2 YYEEEE. V lost 5 bases and J 8 bases, leaving 13 bases between the germline ends. The CDR3 length is 13 residues. In DNA, the CDR3 is TGTGCCAGCAGAGGTTACAGGCGGGGGGAGCTGTTTTTT. Protein sequence: CASRGYRRGELFF.

V usage is TRBV24-1 and J usage is TRBJ1-5; 11 bases fit TRBD1. This CDR3 region has 16 residues. Germline CDR1 and CDR2: KGHDR and SFDVKD. V lost 4 bases to trimming and J lost 1 base; unmatched junction nucleotides: 2. Here the CDR3 reads CATSDRTGGSNQPQHF. CDR3 nucleotides: TGTGCCACCAGTGACCGGACAGGGGGCAGCAATCAGCCCCAGCATTTT.

The chain links TRBV3-1 (or the pseudogene TRBV3-2) to TRBJ2-4; tentative D call: TRBD2 (6 bases). V dropped 1 base and J dropped 7 bases, with 14 bases sitting between them. This CDR3 region has 15 residues. Germline V gene sequence: CDR1 LGHDT, CDR2 YNNKEL (reference sequence). The CDR3: CASSQGAGKANIQYF. CDR3 bases: TGTGCCAGCAGCCAAGGGGCGGGGAAGGCGAACATTCAGTACTTC.

This rearrangement joins TRBV27 to TRBJ2-7; 10 bases line up with TRBD1. The length of the CDR3 is 15 residues. V was pared by 5 bases and J by 7 bases, with 11 bases of the junction left unmatched. Looked up from germline, CDR1 is MNHEY and CDR2 is SMNVEV (reference sequence). The CDR3 DNA follows: TGTGCCAGCAGTAGCCGGGACAGGGGCTCTGGAGAGCAGTACTTC. Protein product: CASSSRDRGSGEQYF.

The table lists this clone with a count of one. The chain is built from TRBV6-5 and TRBJ1-2, with 7 positions matching TRBD1. V was pared by 7 bases and J by 8 bases, with 10 bases of the junction left unmatched. This CDR3 contains 13 residues. Germline V gene data show CDR1 as MNHEY and CDR2 as SVGAGI. CDR3 region: CASNVDRARGYTF. CDR3 bases: TGTGCCAGCAACGTCGACAGGGCCAGGGGCTACACCTTC.

The sample holds many counts of this clone. This chain links TRBV3-1 (or the pseudogene TRBV3-2) with TRBJ2-1, with a tentative D call TRBD1 (5 bases). This CDR3 has 16 amino acids. Per the germline V gene, CDR1 is LGHDT and CDR2 is YNNKEL (reference sequence). Trimming removed 0 bases at V and 2 bases at J, with 11 bases between. The chain's CDR3 is CASSQEAGLPYNEQFF. The CDR3, as DNA: TGTGCCAGCAGCCAAGAGGCAGGGCTTCCCTACAATGAGCAGTTCTTC.

V and J are TRBV6-6 and TRBJ1-2; D is unclear. Germline-derived CDR1 and CDR2 are MNHNY and SVGAGI (reference sequence). The CDR3 sequence is 12 residues long. V lost 4 bases to trimming and J lost 1 base, with 4 bases between them. CDR3 nucleotides: TGTGCCAGCAGTTCCAATAACTATGGCTACACCTTC. It translates to CASSSNNYGYTF.

The CDR3: CASSLREGPPDTQYF. In DNA, the CDR3 is TGCGCCAGCAGCTTGCGGGAGGGTCCCCCAGATACGCAGTATTTT. J is TRBJ2-3 and V is TRBV5-1; 8 bases match TRBD2. Germline CDR1 SGHRS, CDR2 YFSETQ. V gave up 1 base and J gave up 4 bases; unmatched junction bases: 5. The CDR3 length is 15 residues.

The sample holds many counts of this clone. The germline gene is not matched at one end of the junction; a read error may be the cause. This chain connects TRBV2 to TRBJ2-7; D remains ambiguous. The CDR3 has 12 residues. Looked up from germline, CDR1 is SNHLY and CDR2 is FYNNEI. CDR3 region: CASSSSKTPRDF. In nucleotides, the CDR3 is TGTGCCAGCAGCTCATCCAAAACCCCACGGGACTTC.

This clone was seen a few times. V gene TRBV9 combines with J gene TRBJ1-3, with 7 nucleotides matching TRBD1. The CDR3 length is 16 residues. Germline CDR1 SGDLS, CDR2 YYNGEE. With V trimmed by 0 bases and J by 4 bases, 7 bases remained unmatched. The CDR3: CASSVGGGEVGNTIYF. The CDR3 DNA reads as TGTGCCAGCAGCGTAGGAGGGGGCGAGGTGGGAAACACCATATATTTT.

This rearrangement joins TRBV9 to TRBJ2-7; perhaps TRBD2 as D (5 bases). The CDR3 spans 13 residues. V was shortened by 3 bases and J by 6 bases, with 13 bases between the two germline ends. CDR1 is SGDLS, CDR2 YYNGEE, per germline. The CDR3 reads CASSATEGSEQYF. The CDR3 DNA sequence: TGTGCCAGCAGCGCGACCGAGGGAAGCGAGCAGTACTTC.

The rearrangement uses TRBV28 and TRBJ1-4; the match to TRBD1 covers 8 bases. V lost 7 bases and J lost 8; bases outside the gene matches: 0. The germline gives CDR1 MDHEN, CDR2 SYDVKM. The CDR3 runs to 11 residues. CDR3 residues: CASNRGEKLFF. The CDR3 nucleotides read TGTGCCAGCAACAGGGGGGAAAAACTGTTTTTT.

In this sample, this clone turned up a few times. The CDR3 DNA is TGTGCCAGCAGCTCTAGGGGGTCAGGGAATTCACCCCTCCACTTT. This sequence encodes CASSSRGSGNSPLHF. The chain uses TRBV5-8 and TRBJ1-6; D is possibly TRBD1 (6 bases). Trimming left V 3 bases short and J 7 bases short, with 14 bases between. Germline V gives CDR1 SGHTS, CDR2 YDEGEE. The CDR3 contains 15 residues. The whole variable domain, filled in from reference TRBV5-8 and TRBJ1-6, reads EAGVTQSPTHLIKTRGQQATLRCSPISGHTSVYWYQQALGLGLQFLLWYDEGEERNRGNFPPRFSGRQFPNYSSELNVNALELEDSALYLCASSSRGSGNSPLHFGNGTRLTVT.

The chain employs TRBV11-2 and TRBJ2-5; 8 nucleotides line up with TRBD2. The ends lost 6 bases at V and 5 bases at J; junction bases unmatched: 14. The CDR3 is 16 residues long. Germline CDR1 is SGHAT and CDR2 is FQNNGV. CDR3 loop: CASSPYGGAVVETQYF. CDR3 coding DNA: TGTGCCAGCAGTCCTTACGGGGGGGCCGTAGTGGAGACCCAGTACTTC.

This rearrangement joins TRBV9 to TRBJ1-2; the D gene is possibly TRBD1 (5 bases). V shed 1 base and J shed 8 bases, with 15 bases lying between them. Germline values: CDR1 SGDLS, CDR2 YYNGEE. This CDR3 has 14 amino acids. The CDR3 sequence: CASSVSSGFEGYTF. The CDR3 bases are TGTGCCAGCAGCGTATCCTCAGGGTTTGAGGGCTACACCTTC.

J is TRBJ2-5 and V is TRBV7-9; 9 bases fit TRBD1. The CDR3 has 13 amino acids. The J segment lost 4 bases and the V segment lost 6 bases, leaving 3 bases of the junction unmatched. Germline V lookup: CDR1 SEHNR, CDR2 FQNEAQ (reference sequence). CDR3 nucleotides: TGTGCCAGCAGAATGACAGGGGGAGAGACCCAGTACTTC. Residues: CASRMTGGETQYF.

Remarks on this clone: Other DNA sequences in the same sample also yield this CDR3. The chain joins TRBV18 to TRBJ1-1; no clear D. Trimming cost V 3 bases and J 1 base, with 6 bases left between them. Germline V CDR1 and CDR2: KGHSH, LQKENI. The CDR3 has 13 residues. The CDR3 sequence: CASSPQKNTEAFF. In nucleotides, the CDR3 is TGTGCCAGCTCACCCCAAAAGAACACTGAAGCTTTCTTT.

V usage is TRBV5-4 and J usage is TRBJ2-7, with 8 nucleotides matching TRBD1. CDR1 SGHNT and CDR2 YYREEE come from the germline V gene (reference sequence). The CDR3 has 15 residues. The ends lost 4 bases at V and 2 bases at J; junction bases unmatched: 8. The CDR3 region has the DNA TGTGCCAGCAGCATGCCCGGACAGGGAGCCTACGAGCAGTACTTC. Translating it yields CASSMPGQGAYEQYF.

The chain couples TRBV20-1 to TRBJ1-1, with unresolved D. This CDR3 is built from 11 residues. V lost 5 bases and J lost 3, with 7 bases in between. The V gene's germline CDR1 is DFQATT and CDR2 SNEGSKA (reference sequence). CDR3 in DNA: TGCAGTGCTCCCGCGCACACTGAAGCTTTCTTT. This translates into CSAPAHTEAFF.

The rearrangement joins TRBV28 to TRBJ2-3, with TRBD1 as a possible D gene (5 bases). Trimming took off 7 bases at V and 6 bases at J, with 20 bases between the two ends. The CDR3 totals 15 residues. CDR1 is MDHEN, CDR2 SYDVKM, per germline. CDR3 in amino acids: CASTRDRGMGDTQYF. The CDR3 nucleotides read TGTGCCAGCACCCGAGATAGGGGCATGGGTGATACGCAGTATTTT.

This rearrangement joins TRBV2 to TRBJ1-1, with 11 bases identical to TRBD1. The CDR3 is 15 residues long. Germline CDR1 reads SNHLY; CDR2 reads FYNNEI. V trimming: 8 bases; J trimming: 4 bases; junction bases outside the gene matches: 9. The CDR3 bases are TGTGCCAGCGGGTCGTCTGGGACAGGGGGCACTGAAGCTTTCTTT. Translating it yields CASGSSGTGGTEAFF. Filled out from reference TRBV2 and TRBJ1-1, the complete variable domain reads EPEVTQTPSHQVTQMGQEVILRCVPISNHLYFYWYRQILGQKVEFLVSFYNNEISEKSEIFDDQFSVERPDGSNFTLKIRSTKLEDSAMYFCASGSSGTGGTEAFFGQGTRLTVV.

This rearrangement joins TRBV7-2 to TRBJ2-7; no reliable D call. Per germline, CDR1 SGHTA and CDR2 FQGNSA. The V gene lost 0 bases and the J gene lost 0 bases, with 3 bases spanning the gap. The CDR3 contains 13 residues. The CDR3 DNA reads TGTGCCAGCAGCTTAGCGGCCTCCTACGAGCAGTACTTC. Amino acids: CASSLAASYEQYF.

This clone was recorded once. The chain links TRBV7-9 to TRBJ2-7; maybe TRBD1 (5 bases). The CDR3 extends over 14 amino acids. Deletions cut 2 bases from V and 6 bases from J, with 14 bases between. From germline, CDR1 is SEHNR and CDR2 FQNEAQ (reference sequence). The DNA for the CDR3 is TGTGCCAGCAGCTTATACGAAGGGGAAGGCGAGCAGTACTTC. Translated: CASSLYEGEGEQYF. Together with reference TRBV7-9 and TRBJ2-7, the CDR3 gives the full variable domain: DTGVSQNPRHKITKRGQNVTFRCDPISEHNRLYWYRQTLGQGPEFLTYFQNEAQLEKSRLLSDRFSAERPKGSFSTLEIQRTEQGDSAMYLCASSLYEGEGEQYFGPGTRLTVT.

The V call is TRBV9, the J call TRBJ2-1; TRBD1 aligns across 7 bases. The CDR3 sequence is 15 residues long. The V gene end was trimmed by 0 bases and the J gene end by 5 bases; junction bases not matched to a gene: 5. Germline CDR1 SGDLS, CDR2 YYNGEE. The CDR3 sequence is CASSVGGTVNNEQFF. The CDR3 bases are TGTGCCAGCAGCGTAGGAGGGACAGTAAACAATGAGCAGTTCTTC. Full variable domain (missing parts from reference TRBV9 and TRBJ2-1): DSGVTQTPKHLITATGQRVTLRCSPRSGDLSVYWYQQSLDQGLQFLIQYYNGEERAKGNILERFSAQQFPDLHSELNLSSLELGDSALYFCASSVGGTVNNEQFFGPGTRLTVL.

Only one count was recorded for this clone. The chain links TRBV19 to TRBJ2-1; D is possibly TRBD2 (5 bases). CDR1 and CDR2 (germline): LNHDA, SQIVND (reference sequence). Between the trimmed V and J ends, which lost 7 bases and 6 bases, there was a span of 13 bases. CDR3 length: 13 amino acids. In nucleotides, the CDR3 is TGTGCCAGTACAGCGGACTTGGGCAATGAGCAGTTCTTC. Amino acids: CASTADLGNEQFF.

This clone occurred once. The chain joins TRBV6-1 to TRBJ1-2; 8 nucleotides match TRBD1. The junction had 5 bases not matched to a gene; V was cut back by 1 base and J by 4 bases. This CDR3 has 15 amino acids. Germline V lookup: CDR1 MNHNS, CDR2 SASEGT. The CDR3 is CASSEEEDRAYGYTF. Here the CDR3 DNA reads TGTGCCAGCAGTGAAGAAGAGGACAGGGCCTATGGCTACACCTTC.